The 27 T cell receptor beta chains listed next were all sequenced from one sample in a study of blood T cell repertoires in COVID-19. The method was immunoSEQ multiplex PCR; TCRdb's version includes in-frame clones alone and lacks a portion of them. The data contain about 150,000 clones, about 87% of them singletons. The sequenced sample consisted of peripheral blood. The receptors shown here come from a human donor in a cohort sampled during active COVID-19.

The V call is TRBV10-3, the J call TRBJ1-4, with a possible D match to TRBD1 (6 bases). The CDR3 consists of 14 residues. Trimming cost V 4 bases and J 11 bases, with 17 bases left between them. Germline-derived CDR1 and CDR2 are ENHRY and SYGVKD. CDR3 in DNA: TGTGCCATCAGTGGAACGGGACACGGCGAGAAACTGTTTTTT. It is translated as CAISGTGHGEKLFF.

In regard to this clone: A junction end diverges from the germline sequence, so it may reflect a read error. The rearrangement uses TRBV30 and TRBJ2-2; D not certain. Germline lookup yields CDR1 GTSNPN and CDR2 SVGIG (reference sequence). The CDR3 consists of 14 residues. The CDR3 loop is CAWRRLNNIGELFF. CDR3 sequence (DNA): TGTGCCTGGAGAAGACTGAACAACATCGGGGAGCTGTTTTTT.

The V call is TRBV6-5, the J call TRBJ1-1; D is undetermined. Germline V gene lookup returns CDR1 MNHEY and CDR2 SVGAGI. The ends were cut back, 2 bases at V and 1 base at J, with 8 bases in the middle. The CDR3 length is 14 residues. The CDR3 DNA is TGTGCCAGCAGTTACAGGCAGCGGAACACTGAAGCTTTCTTT. This gives the protein CASSYRQRNTEAFF.

CDR3: CASSLESQRGTDTQYF. As DNA, the CDR3 is TGTGCCAGCAGCTTAGAGTCCCAGCGGGGCACAGATACGCAGTATTTT. The chain carries TRBV7-6 and TRBJ2-3; D is possibly TRBD2 (6 bases). CDR1 is SGHVS and CDR2 is FNYEAQ in the germline V gene. V was shortened by 1 base and J by 1 base, with 12 bases between the two germline ends. The CDR3 totals 16 residues.

V and J are TRBV2 and TRBJ2-5, with D possibly being TRBD2 (6 bases). Germline CDR1 reads SNHLY; CDR2 reads FYNNEI. V dropped 7 bases and J dropped 5 bases, with 17 bases sitting between them. The CDR3 is 14 residues long. CDR3 DNA sequence: TGTGCCAGCAAGCATGCCACCGGAGGGGAGACCCAGTACTTC. Its protein product is CASKHATGGETQYF.

J is TRBJ2-7 and V is TRBV28; D not resolved. V shed 2 bases and J shed 0 bases, with 5 bases lying between them. CDR3 length: 13 residues. Germline loops: CDR1 MDHEN, CDR2 SYDVKM. The CDR3 bases are TGTGCCAGCAGTTTACAGGACTCCTACGAGCAGTACTTC. Encoded protein: CASSLQDSYEQYF. Looking up the rest from reference TRBV28 and TRBJ2-7 gives the full variable domain: DVKVTQSSRYLVKRTGEKVFLECVQDMDHENMFWYRQDPGLGLRLIYFSYDVKMKEKGDIPEGYSVSREKKERFSLILESASTNQTSMYLCASSLQDSYEQYFGPGTRLTVT.

The chain combines TRBV10-1 with TRBJ1-5, with 7 nucleotides matching TRBD1. Looked up from germline, CDR1 is WNHNN and CDR2 is SYGVQD (reference sequence). The CDR3 totals 19 residues. The trim removed 5 bases at V and 1 base at J, leaving 17 bases unmatched. The CDR3 sequence is CASSWGPGCRTGSNQPQHF. CDR3 sequence (DNA): TGCGCCAGCAGTTGGGGACCCGGGTGCAGGACAGGAAGCAATCAGCCCCAGCATTTT.

J is TRBJ1-6 and V is TRBV4-1; 8 bases match TRBD1. CDR3 length equals 16 residues. From germline, CDR1 is MGHRA and CDR2 YSYEKL. J was trimmed by 6 bases and V by 0 bases; bases with no gene match: 4. CDR3 sequence: CASSQEVGQANSPLHF. As DNA, the CDR3 is TGCGCCAGCAGCCAAGAGGTGGGACAGGCTAATTCACCCCTCCACTTT.

The rearrangement uses TRBV24-1 and TRBJ2-1; TRBD2 might be the D (5 bases). Germline assignment: CDR1 KGHDR and CDR2 SFDVKD. CDR3 length equals 18 residues. The germline V and J ends were trimmed by 5 bases and 14 bases, with 33 bases remaining between them. CDR3 protein: CATSALVALRSRRGEEFF. The CDR3 coding sequence is TGTGCCACCAGTGCCCTTGTGGCGCTACGGAGTCGACGGGGTGAAGAGTTCTTC.

This chain joins TRBV6-2 or TRBV6-3 and TRBJ2-2; D unresolved. Trimming took 1 base from V and 6 from J, leaving 3 bases between them. Per germline, CDR1 MNHEY and CDR2 SVGEGT. CDR3 length: 12 amino acids. CDR3 sequence reads: CASSYYSGELFF. CDR3 DNA sequence: TGTGCCAGCAGTTACTACTCCGGGGAGCTGTTTTTT.

Of note for this clone: A much larger clone is a single base away; this may be a read error. The chain uses TRBV3-1 (or the pseudogene TRBV3-2) and TRBJ2-6; D unresolved. Germline-derived CDR1 and CDR2 are LGHDT and YNNKEL (reference sequence). This CDR3 spans 15 amino acids. Trimming pared 0 bases from V and 0 bases from J, leaving 3 bases between. CDR3 in DNA: TGTGCCAGCAGCCAAGATCACTCTGGGGCCAACGTCCTGACTTTC. Translated: CASSQDHSGANVLTF.

The CDR3 sequence is CASSLEGRGNYGYTF. Written as DNA, the CDR3 is TGTGCCAGCAGTTTAGAGGGGCGGGGGAACTATGGCTACACCTTC. This sequence joins TRBV28 and TRBJ1-2, with D tentatively TRBD1 (5 bases). Between the trimmed V and J ends, which lost 2 bases and 2 bases, there was a span of 12 bases. This CDR3 has 15 amino acids. Looked up from germline, CDR1 is MDHEN and CDR2 is SYDVKM.

This clone was seen once. This rearrangement joins TRBV2 to TRBJ1-5; D may be TRBD1 (5 bases). The CDR3 is made up of 15 amino acids. Trimming took 8 bases from V and 1 from J, leaving 15 bases between them. Germline V gene data show CDR1 as SNHLY and CDR2 as FYNNEI. CDR3 nucleotides: TGTGCCAGCGGGGCGGTAATGAGGAGCAATCAGCCCCAGCATTTT. Translated, it gives CASGAVMRSNQPQHF.

The chain has TRBV5-1 and TRBJ2-7; D possibly corresponds to TRBD2 (5 bases). V gave up 5 bases and J gave up 3 bases, with 12 bases separating them. The length of the CDR3 is 13 residues. Germline CDR1 and CDR2: SGHRS and YFSETQ. Written as DNA, the CDR3 is TGCGCCAGCAGTGAGGCAGGACTCTACGAGCAGTACTTC. It yields the protein CASSEAGLYEQYF.

The rearrangement links TRBV6-1 to TRBJ1-6, with D perhaps TRBD1 (6 bases). CDR3 length equals 13 residues. Trimming pared 1 base from V and 11 bases from J, leaving 9 bases between. Germline V gene sequence: CDR1 MNHNS, CDR2 SASEGT. In DNA, the CDR3 is TGTGCCAGCAGTGAAGGGGGGCTGCCACCCCTCCACTTT. This translates into CASSEGGLPPLHF.

Details on this clone: Distinct nucleotide sequences in the sample also encode this CDR3. V usage is TRBV7-2 and J usage is TRBJ1-5, with 8 nucleotides matching TRBD1. Germline V gene lookup returns CDR1 SGHTA and CDR2 FQGNSA. This CDR3 is 14 amino acids long. Trimming at V came to 4 bases and at J to 5 bases, leaving 4 bases not matched to a gene. The CDR3 loop reads CASSSDRGYQPQHF. In DNA form, the CDR3 reads TGTGCCAGCAGCTCAGACAGGGGTTATCAGCCCCAGCATTTT.

J is TRBJ2-2 and V is TRBV5-5, with TRBD1 matching over 11 bases. Looked up from germline, CDR1 is SGHKS and CDR2 is YYEKEE (reference sequence). V was pared by 8 bases and J by 5 bases, with 14 bases of the junction left unmatched. This CDR3 spans 17 amino acids. The DNA of the CDR3 is TGTGCCAGTAAAAAAACTCCGGGACAGGGGGGGACCGGGGAGCTGTTTTTT. Translation: CASKKTPGQGGTGELFF. Full variable domain (remainder filled in from reference TRBV5-5 and TRBJ2-2): DAGVTQSPTHLIKTRGQQVTLRCSPISGHKSVSWYQQVLGQGPQFIFQYYEKEERGRGNFPDRFSARQFPNYSSELNVNALLLGDSALYLCASKKTPGQGGTGELFFGEGSRLTVL.

The chain carries TRBV10-3 and TRBJ2-2, with 8 bases fitting TRBD1. The CDR3 runs to 15 residues. The V segment lost 2 bases and the J segment 5 bases; nucleotides outside the gene matches: 4. CDR1 and CDR2 (germline): ENHRY, SYGVKD. This chain's CDR3 is CAISEQGARTGELFF. For the CDR3, the DNA is TGTGCCATCAGTGAGCAGGGGGCAAGAACCGGGGAGCTGTTTTTT.

The chain's CDR3 is CASRFQGNSPLHF. CDR3 sequence (DNA): TGTGCCAGCAGGTTCCAGGGTAATTCACCCCTCCACTTT. V gene TRBV2 combines with J gene TRBJ1-6, with D possibly being TRBD1 (5 bases). Germline CDR1 reads SNHLY; CDR2 reads FYNNEI. The CDR3 is made up of 13 amino acids. Deletions cut 6 bases from V and 6 bases from J, with 9 bases between.

The CDR3 spells CASTRSGANVLTF. DNA for the CDR3: TGTGCCAGCACGCGATCCGGGGCCAACGTCCTGACTTTC. The chain carries TRBV2 and TRBJ2-6; D is ambiguous. V shed 7 bases and J shed 4 bases, with 8 bases lying between them. The CDR3 contains 13 residues. The germline CDR1 and CDR2 sequences are SNHLY and FYNNEI.

This sequence joins TRBV7-2 and TRBJ1-1; 7 positions agree with TRBD1. This CDR3 comprises 13 residues. The germline V gene has CDR1 SGHTA and CDR2 FQGNSA. V shed 5 bases and J 4 bases; nucleotides not matched to a gene: 4. The DNA for the CDR3 is TGTGCCAGCAGCCCGCAGGGGGGCACTGAAGCTTTCTTT. Translating it yields CASSPQGGTEAFF.

This clone was seen only a few times. The chain has TRBV5-4 and TRBJ2-2; 7 positions agree with TRBD1. V lost 4 bases to trimming and J lost 3 bases; unmatched junction nucleotides: 3. The CDR3 consists of 14 residues. Looked up from germline, CDR1 is SGHNT and CDR2 is YYREEE (reference sequence). CDR3 in DNA: TGTGCCAGCAGCCGAGGACAGGACACCGGGGAGCTGTTTTTT. Residues: CASSRGQDTGELFF.

The rearrangement uses TRBV7-2 and TRBJ1-2; no definite D call. Germline loops: CDR1 SGHTA, CDR2 FQGNSA. There are 14 residues in the CDR3. The V end was cut by 7 bases, the J end by 7 bases, with 19 bases between. The CDR3 protein is CASNAYDGRGGYTF. In DNA, the CDR3 is TGTGCCAGCAATGCCTACGACGGGAGAGGTGGCTACACCTTC.

The chain is built from TRBV5-1 and TRBJ1-1, with 8 bases fitting TRBD1. The CDR3 runs to 14 residues. In germline, CDR1 is SGHRS, CDR2 YFSETQ. The J segment lost 4 bases and the V segment lost 0 bases, leaving 2 bases of the junction unmatched. CDR3 residues: CASSLVTGGTEAFF. Here the CDR3 DNA reads TGCGCCAGCAGCTTGGTAACAGGGGGCACTGAAGCTTTCTTT.

This clone was recorded at least ten times. This chain links TRBV5-4 with TRBJ2-5; D is unresolved. Germline assignment: CDR1 SGHNT and CDR2 YYREEE (reference sequence). Trimming removed 0 bases from V and 7 bases from J, with 10 bases in between. The CDR3 loop spans 13 amino acids. The CDR3 reads CASSLASTGTQYF. The CDR3 DNA reads TGTGCCAGCAGCTTGGCCAGTACGGGGACCCAGTACTTC.

J is TRBJ1-1 and V is TRBV2; TRBD1 is a possible D gene (6 bases). Looked up from germline, CDR1 is SNHLY and CDR2 is FYNNEI. Trimming took off 6 bases at V and 11 bases at J, with 16 bases between the two ends. This CDR3 contains 12 residues. For the CDR3, the DNA is TGTGCCAGCAGCCACGACAGGTTTTTGGCTTTCTTT. Its protein product is CASSHDRFLAFF.

This clone was seen more than once but under ten times. The V and J genes are TRBV19 and TRBJ1-6, with a weak D call TRBD1 (5 bases). Germline CDR1 is LNHDA and CDR2 is SQIVND (reference sequence). This CDR3 has 13 amino acids. V lost 5 bases to trimming and J lost 8 bases, with 10 bases between them. The CDR3 nucleotides are TGTGCCAGTAGTCCCGACAGCTATTCACCCCTCCACTTT. The encoded protein is CASSPDSYSPLHF.